The clone carrying this TCR beta chain has only a few counts. No antigen is known for it. The data belong to a study of beta chain features in type 1 diabetes. Study context: Age, gender and cell yields were alike across patients and healthy donors. Examined across all samples were about 110 million sorted cells. The study, taken as a whole, reports: Comparison showed that naive, central memory and Treg TCRB repertoires appeared more similar among patients than among healthy donors.

Sequenced material consisted of expressed TCRB transcripts (all of the isolated RNA was reverse transcribed). Some clones are missing from TCRdb's copy, which holds only in-frame ones; the method was immunoSEQ multiplex PCR. This table holds about 240,000 clones, 25% to 35% found once. Sequenced material: central memory CD4+ T cells from blood. The source is a man in his thirties or forties in good health.

The CDR3 spells CASSVDSSYNSPLHF. CDR3 coding DNA: TGTGCCAGCAGCGTCGACAGCTCCTATAATTCACCCCTCCACTTT. This chain uses TRBV9 with TRBJ1-6; D might be TRBD1 (5 bases). This CDR3 spans 15 amino acids. Trimming took off 2 bases at V and 0 bases at J, with 6 bases between the two ends. CDR1 and CDR2 (germline): SGDLS, YYNGEE.